The clone carrying this T cell receptor (beta chain) has at least ten counts. The antigen is undetermined. The cDNA came from 5'RACE, which used 10-nucleotide random UMIs. TCRdb independently ran MiXCR on the 5' RACE reads; one entry per CDR3 protein. The data show about 21,000 distinct CDR3 sequences, around 6.2% seen once. Sorted libraries were made with approximately 920,000 CD4+ or CD8+ T cells. These data originate in a study of neurological immune-mediated disorders. Study findings and constraints: CDR3 amino acid sequences found in expanded clones were never shared across subjects, suggesting private repertoires in all groups.

Sequencing was carried out using CD8+ T cells from blood. The TCR sequence derives from a man aged 18-30 years in good health.

CDR3 loop: CASSPGRGVEKLFF. CDR3 DNA: TGTGCCAGCAGTCCCGGCAGGGGGGTGGAAAAACTGTTTTTT. The V and J genes are TRBV6-6 and TRBJ1-4; TRBD1 matches at 7 bases. This CDR3 comprises 14 residues. Germline-derived CDR1 and CDR2 are MNHNY and SVGAGI (reference sequence). After removal of 5 bases from V and 8 bases from J, the junction contained 8 bases not matched to a gene.